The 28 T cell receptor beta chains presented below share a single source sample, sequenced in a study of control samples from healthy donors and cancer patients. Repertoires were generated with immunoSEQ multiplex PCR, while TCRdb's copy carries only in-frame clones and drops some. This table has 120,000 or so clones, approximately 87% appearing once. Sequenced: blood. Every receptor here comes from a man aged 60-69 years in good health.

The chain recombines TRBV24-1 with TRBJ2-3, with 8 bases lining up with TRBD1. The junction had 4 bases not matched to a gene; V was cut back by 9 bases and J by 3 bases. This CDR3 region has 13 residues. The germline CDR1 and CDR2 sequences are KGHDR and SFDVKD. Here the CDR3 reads CATGQGGTDTQYF. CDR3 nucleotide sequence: TGTGCCACCGGACAGGGTGGGACAGATACGCAGTATTTT.

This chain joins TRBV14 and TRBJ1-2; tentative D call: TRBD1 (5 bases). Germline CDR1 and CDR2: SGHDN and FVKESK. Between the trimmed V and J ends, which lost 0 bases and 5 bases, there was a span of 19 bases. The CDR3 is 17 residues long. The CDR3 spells CASSQEAKRGAGYGYTF. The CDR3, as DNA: TGTGCCAGCAGCCAAGAGGCCAAGCGGGGCGCCGGATATGGCTACACCTTC.

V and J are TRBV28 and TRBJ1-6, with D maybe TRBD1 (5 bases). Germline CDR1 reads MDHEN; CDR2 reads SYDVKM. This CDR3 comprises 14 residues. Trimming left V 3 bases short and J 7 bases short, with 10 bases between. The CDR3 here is CASSFTGENSPLHF. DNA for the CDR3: TGTGCCAGCAGTTTCACGGGGGAAAATTCACCCCTCCACTTT. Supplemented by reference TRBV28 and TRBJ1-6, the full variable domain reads DVKVTQSSRYLVKRTGEKVFLECVQDMDHENMFWYRQDPGLGLRLIYFSYDVKMKEKGDIPEGYSVSREKKERFSLILESASTNQTSMYLCASSFTGENSPLHFGNGTRLTVT.

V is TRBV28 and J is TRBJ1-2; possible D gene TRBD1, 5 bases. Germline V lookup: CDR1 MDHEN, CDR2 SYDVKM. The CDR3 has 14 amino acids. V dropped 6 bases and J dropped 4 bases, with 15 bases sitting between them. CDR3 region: CASRLKGLGYGYTF. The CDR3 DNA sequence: TGTGCCAGCAGGCTAAAGGGGCTCGGCTATGGCTACACCTTC.

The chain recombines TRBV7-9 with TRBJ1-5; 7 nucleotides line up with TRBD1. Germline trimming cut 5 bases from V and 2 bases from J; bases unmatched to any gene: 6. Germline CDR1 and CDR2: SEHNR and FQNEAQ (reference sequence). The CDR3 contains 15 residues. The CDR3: CASSRQGSGNQPQHF. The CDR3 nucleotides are TGTGCCAGCAGCCGACAGGGATCGGGCAATCAGCCCCAGCATTTT.

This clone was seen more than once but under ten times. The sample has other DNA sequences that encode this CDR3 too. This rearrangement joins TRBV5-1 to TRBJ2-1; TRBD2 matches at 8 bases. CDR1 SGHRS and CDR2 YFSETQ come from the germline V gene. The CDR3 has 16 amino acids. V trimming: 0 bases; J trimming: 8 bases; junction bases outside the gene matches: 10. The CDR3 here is CASSLGRGAGGDEQFF. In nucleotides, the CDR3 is TGCGCCAGCAGCTTGGGTAGAGGGGCCGGGGGGGATGAGCAGTTCTTC.

CDR3 nucleotide sequence: TGTGCCACCAGTGATGCGGCAGGGCCCCACACAGATACGCAGTATTTT. Protein sequence: CATSDAAGPHTDTQYF. The chain employs TRBV24-1 and TRBJ2-3, with D tentatively TRBD1 (5 bases). This CDR3 contains 16 residues. Per the germline V gene, CDR1 is KGHDR and CDR2 is SFDVKD. V was shortened by 3 bases and J by 2 bases, with 14 bases between the two germline ends.

The CDR3 DNA sequence: TGTGCCAGCAGTGTAACTAGCGGGGGGGCAAATGAGCAGTTCTTC. Protein product: CASSVTSGGANEQFF. The rearrangement links TRBV9 to TRBJ2-1, with 13 bases identical to TRBD2. Germline CDR1 is SGDLS and CDR2 is YYNGEE. The CDR3 contains 15 residues. V shed 5 bases, J shed 7 bases, and the junction held 6 bases outside the gene matches.

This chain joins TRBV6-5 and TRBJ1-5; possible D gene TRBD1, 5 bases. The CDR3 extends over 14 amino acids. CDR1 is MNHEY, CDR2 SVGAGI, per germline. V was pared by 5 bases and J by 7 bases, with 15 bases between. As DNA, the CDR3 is TGTGCCAGCAGTACAGGTATCGGGTGGCAGCCCCAGCATTTT. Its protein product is CASSTGIGWQPQHF.

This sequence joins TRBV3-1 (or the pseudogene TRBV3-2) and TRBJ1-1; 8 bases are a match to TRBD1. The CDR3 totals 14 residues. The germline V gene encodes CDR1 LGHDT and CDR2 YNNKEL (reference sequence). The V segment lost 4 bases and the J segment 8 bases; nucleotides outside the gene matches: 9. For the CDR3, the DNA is TGTGCCAGCAGCCTCGGACAGGGCAGGGCGGAAGCTTTCTTT. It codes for CASSLGQGRAEAFF.

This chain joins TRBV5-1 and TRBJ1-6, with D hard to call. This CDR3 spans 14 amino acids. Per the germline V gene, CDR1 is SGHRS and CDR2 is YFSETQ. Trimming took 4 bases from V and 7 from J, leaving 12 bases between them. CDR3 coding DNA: TGCGCCAGCAGCCAGGTCGCCGAAAATTCACCCCTCCACTTT. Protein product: CASSQVAENSPLHF.

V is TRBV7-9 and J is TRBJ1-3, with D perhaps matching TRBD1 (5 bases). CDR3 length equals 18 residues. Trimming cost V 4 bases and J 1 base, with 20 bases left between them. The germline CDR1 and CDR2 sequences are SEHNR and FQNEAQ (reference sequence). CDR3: CASSSTLLGVGSGNTIYF. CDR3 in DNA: TGTGCCAGCAGCTCAACACTCCTAGGGGTCGGGTCTGGAAACACCATATATTTT.

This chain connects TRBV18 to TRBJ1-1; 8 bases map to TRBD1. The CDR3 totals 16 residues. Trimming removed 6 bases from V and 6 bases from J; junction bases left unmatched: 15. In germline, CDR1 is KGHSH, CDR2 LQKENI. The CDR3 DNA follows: TGTGCCAGCTCCCCCGTGGGAACAGGGGGGATCGCTGAAGCTTTCTTT. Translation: CASSPVGTGGIAEAFF.

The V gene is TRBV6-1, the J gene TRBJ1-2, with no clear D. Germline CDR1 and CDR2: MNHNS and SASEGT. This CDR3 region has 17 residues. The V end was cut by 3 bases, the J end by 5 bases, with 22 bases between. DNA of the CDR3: TGTGCCAGCAGTGAGGGTACGACGGGTCTTGAAACTTATGGCTACACCTTC. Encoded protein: CASSEGTTGLETYGYTF.

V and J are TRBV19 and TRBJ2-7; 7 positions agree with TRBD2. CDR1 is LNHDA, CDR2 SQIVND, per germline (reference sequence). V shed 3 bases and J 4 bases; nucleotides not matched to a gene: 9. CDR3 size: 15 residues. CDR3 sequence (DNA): TGTGCCAGTAGTATGGGAGCGGGACTACTGTACGAGCAGTACTTC. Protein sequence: CASSMGAGLLYEQYF.

CDR3 amino acids: CASSILLDNEQFF. The CDR3 coding sequence is TGTGCCAGTAGTATATTGCTGGACAATGAGCAGTTCTTC. V is TRBV19 and J is TRBJ2-1, with no clear D. V lost 2 bases and J lost 5, with 7 bases in between. CDR1 is LNHDA and CDR2 is SQIVND in the germline V gene (reference sequence). The CDR3 contains 13 residues.

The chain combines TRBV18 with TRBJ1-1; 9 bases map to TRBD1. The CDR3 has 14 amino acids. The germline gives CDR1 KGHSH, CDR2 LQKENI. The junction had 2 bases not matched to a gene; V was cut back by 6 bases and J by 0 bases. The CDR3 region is CASSDRGMNTEAFF. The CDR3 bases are TGTGCCAGCTCTGACAGGGGGATGAACACTGAAGCTTTCTTT.

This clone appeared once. The CDR3 DNA reads TGTGCCAGCAGTTTAAATCTGAGTGGGAAATATGGCTACACCTTC. As protein: CASSLNLSGKYGYTF. The chain links TRBV28 to TRBJ1-2; D unclear. V lost 2 bases and J lost 5, with 15 bases in between. Germline assignment: CDR1 MDHEN and CDR2 SYDVKM. The length of the CDR3 is 15 residues.

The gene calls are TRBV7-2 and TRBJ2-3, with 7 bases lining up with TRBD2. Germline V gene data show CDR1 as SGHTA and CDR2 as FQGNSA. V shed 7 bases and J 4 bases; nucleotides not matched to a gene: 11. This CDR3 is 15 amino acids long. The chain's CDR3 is CASTEVLTSPDTQYF. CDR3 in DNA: TGTGCCAGCACCGAGGTTCTGACTAGCCCAGATACGCAGTATTTT.

CDR3 region: CAWSLGEGYGYTF. The CDR3 DNA follows: TGTGCCTGGAGTTTAGGGGAAGGCTATGGCTACACCTTC. The rearrangement joins TRBV30 to TRBJ1-2; possible D gene TRBD1, 5 bases. The CDR3 spans 13 residues. CDR1 and CDR2 from the germline V gene are GTSNPN and SVGIG (reference sequence). Trimming removed 2 bases at V and 4 bases at J, with 11 bases between.

The CDR3 sequence: CASSRGVREAFF. In DNA, the CDR3 is TGTGCCAGCAGCCGAGGGGTCCGCGAAGCTTTCTTT. This chain links TRBV28 with TRBJ1-1; a possible D gene is TRBD1 (5 bases). The CDR3 spans 12 residues. V was cut by 6 bases and J by 8 bases, with 13 bases left in between. Germline V CDR1 and CDR2: MDHEN, SYDVKM.

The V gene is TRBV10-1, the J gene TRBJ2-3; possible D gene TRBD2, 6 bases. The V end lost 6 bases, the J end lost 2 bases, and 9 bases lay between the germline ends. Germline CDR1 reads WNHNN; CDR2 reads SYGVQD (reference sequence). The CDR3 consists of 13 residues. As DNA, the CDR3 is TGCGCCAGCAGGCGGGACTTCACAGATACGCAGTATTTT. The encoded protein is CASRRDFTDTQYF.

The DNA for the CDR3 is TGTGCCAGCAGCCAATCCCCCATGGACAATCAGCCCCAGCATTTT. It yields the protein CASSQSPMDNQPQHF. The chain has TRBV3-1 (or the pseudogene TRBV3-2) and TRBJ1-5; D is ambiguous. With 2 bases removed from V and 3 bases from J, the gap between germline ends came to 11 bases. From germline, CDR1 is LGHDT and CDR2 YNNKEL (reference sequence). This CDR3 is 15 amino acids long.

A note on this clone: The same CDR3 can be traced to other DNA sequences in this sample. The CDR3 sequence: CASSTGGGYSNQPQHF. Here the CDR3 DNA reads TGTGCCTCAAGCACAGGAGGGGGATATAGCAATCAGCCCCAGCATTTT. This chain joins TRBV19 and TRBJ1-5; D is perhaps TRBD1 (6 bases). V gave up 11 bases and J gave up 0 bases, with 20 bases separating them. CDR3 length: 16 residues. Per the germline V gene, CDR1 is LNHDA and CDR2 is SQIVND (reference sequence).

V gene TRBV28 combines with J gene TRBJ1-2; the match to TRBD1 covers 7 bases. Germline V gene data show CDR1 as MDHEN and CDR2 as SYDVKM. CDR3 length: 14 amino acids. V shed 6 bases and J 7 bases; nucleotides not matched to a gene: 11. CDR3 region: CASSSGQNLIGYTF. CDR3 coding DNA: TGTGCCAGCAGCTCGGGACAGAACCTAATTGGCTACACCTTC.

The CDR3: CASSSPWPGANVLTF. CDR3 DNA sequence: TGTGCCAGCAGTTCACCATGGCCCGGGGCCAACGTCCTGACTTTC. The chain joins TRBV28 to TRBJ2-6; D uncertain. The V end was cut by 4 bases, the J end by 4 bases, with 11 bases between. This CDR3 is built from 15 residues. Germline V gives CDR1 MDHEN, CDR2 SYDVKM.

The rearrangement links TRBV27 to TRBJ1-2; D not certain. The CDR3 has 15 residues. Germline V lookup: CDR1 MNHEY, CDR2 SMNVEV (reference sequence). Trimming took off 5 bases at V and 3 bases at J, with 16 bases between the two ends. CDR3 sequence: CASSPLGVYDYGYTF. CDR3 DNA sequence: TGTGCCAGCAGTCCACTCGGGGTCTATGACTATGGCTACACCTTC.

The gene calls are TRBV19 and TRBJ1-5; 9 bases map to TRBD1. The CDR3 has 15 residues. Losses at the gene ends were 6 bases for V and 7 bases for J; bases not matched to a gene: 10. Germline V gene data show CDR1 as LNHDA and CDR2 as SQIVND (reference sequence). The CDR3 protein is CASRTSGQGPQPQHF. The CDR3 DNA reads TGTGCCAGTAGAACATCAGGACAGGGGCCCCAGCCCCAGCATTTT.